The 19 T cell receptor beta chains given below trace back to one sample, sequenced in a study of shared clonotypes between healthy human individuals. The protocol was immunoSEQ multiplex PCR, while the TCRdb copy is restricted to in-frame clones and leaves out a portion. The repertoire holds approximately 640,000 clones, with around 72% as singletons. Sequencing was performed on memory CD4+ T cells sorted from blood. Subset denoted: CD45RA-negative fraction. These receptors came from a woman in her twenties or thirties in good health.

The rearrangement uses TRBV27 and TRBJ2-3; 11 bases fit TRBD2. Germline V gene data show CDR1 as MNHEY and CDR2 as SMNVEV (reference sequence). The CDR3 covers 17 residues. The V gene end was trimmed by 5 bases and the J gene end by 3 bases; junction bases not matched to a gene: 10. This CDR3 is CASSDSGRASGTDTQYF. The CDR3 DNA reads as TGTGCCAGCAGTGATAGCGGGAGGGCCTCGGGTACAGATACGCAGTATTTT.

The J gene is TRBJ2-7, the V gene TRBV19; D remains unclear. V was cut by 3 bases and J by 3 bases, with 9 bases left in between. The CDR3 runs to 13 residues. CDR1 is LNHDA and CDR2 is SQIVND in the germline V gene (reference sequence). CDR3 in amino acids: CASSMRPDYEQYF. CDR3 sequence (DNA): TGTGCCAGTAGTATGCGCCCGGACTACGAGCAGTACTTC.

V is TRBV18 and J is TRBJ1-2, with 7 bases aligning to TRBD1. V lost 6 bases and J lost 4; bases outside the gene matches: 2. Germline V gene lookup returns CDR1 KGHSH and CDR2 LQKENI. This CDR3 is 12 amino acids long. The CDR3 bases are TGTGCCAGCTCCGGACAGGCCTATGGCTACACCTTC. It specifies CASSGQAYGYTF.

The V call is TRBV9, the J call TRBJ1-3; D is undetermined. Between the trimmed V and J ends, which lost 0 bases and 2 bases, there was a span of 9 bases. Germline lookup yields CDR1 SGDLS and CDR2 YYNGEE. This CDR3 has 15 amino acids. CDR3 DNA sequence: TGTGCCAGCAGCGTAGCCATAACCGCTGGAAACACCATATATTTT. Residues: CASSVAITAGNTIYF.

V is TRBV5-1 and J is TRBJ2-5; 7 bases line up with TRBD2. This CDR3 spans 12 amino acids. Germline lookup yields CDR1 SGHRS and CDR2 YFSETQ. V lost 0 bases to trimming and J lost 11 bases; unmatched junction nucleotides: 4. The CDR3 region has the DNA TGCGCCAGCAGCTTGGACCAGCGGGGTCAGTACTTC. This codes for CASSLDQRGQYF.

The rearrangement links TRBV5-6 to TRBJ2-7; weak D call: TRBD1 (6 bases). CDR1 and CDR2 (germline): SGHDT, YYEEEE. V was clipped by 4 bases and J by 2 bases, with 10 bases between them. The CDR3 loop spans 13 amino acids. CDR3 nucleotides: TGTGCCAGCAGCCGGGACACTACCTACGAGCAGTACTTC. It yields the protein CASSRDTTYEQYF.

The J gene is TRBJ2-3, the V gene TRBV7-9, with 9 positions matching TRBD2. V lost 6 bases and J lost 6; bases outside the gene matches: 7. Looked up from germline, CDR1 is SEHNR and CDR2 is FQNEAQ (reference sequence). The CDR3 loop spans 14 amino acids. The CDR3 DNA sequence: TGTGCCAGCAGGCGGGAGGGGCCCGGCGATACGCAGTATTTT. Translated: CASRREGPGDTQYF.

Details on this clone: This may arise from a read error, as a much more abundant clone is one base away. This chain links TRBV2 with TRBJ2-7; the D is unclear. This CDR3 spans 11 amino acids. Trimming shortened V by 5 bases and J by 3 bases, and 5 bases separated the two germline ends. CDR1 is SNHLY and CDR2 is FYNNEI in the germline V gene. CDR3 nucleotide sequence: TGTGCCAGCAGTTCCGACTACGAGCAGTACTTC. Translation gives CASSSDYEQYF.

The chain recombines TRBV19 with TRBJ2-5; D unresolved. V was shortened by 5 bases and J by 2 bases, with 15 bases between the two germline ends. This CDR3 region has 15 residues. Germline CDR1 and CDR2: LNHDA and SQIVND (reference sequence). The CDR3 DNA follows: TGTGCCAGTAGTCCCCTGGTAGGGTCGCAAGAGACCCAGTACTTC. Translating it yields CASSPLVGSQETQYF.

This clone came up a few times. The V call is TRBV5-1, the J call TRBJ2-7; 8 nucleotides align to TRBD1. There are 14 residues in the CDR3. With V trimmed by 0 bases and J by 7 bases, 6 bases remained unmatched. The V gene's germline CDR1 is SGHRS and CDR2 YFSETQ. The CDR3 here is CASSLGGQVREQYF. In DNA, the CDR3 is TGCGCCAGCAGCTTGGGGGGACAGGTTAGAGAGCAGTACTTC.

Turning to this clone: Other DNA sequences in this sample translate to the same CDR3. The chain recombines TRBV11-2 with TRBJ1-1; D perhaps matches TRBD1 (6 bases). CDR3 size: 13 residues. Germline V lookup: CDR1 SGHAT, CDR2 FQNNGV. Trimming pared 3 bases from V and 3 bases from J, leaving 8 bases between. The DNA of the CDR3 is TGTGCCAGCAGCTTGACAGGAGACACTGAAGCTTTCTTT. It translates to CASSLTGDTEAFF.

The CDR3 region is CASSPRTGFYEQYF. In nucleotides, the CDR3 is TGTGCCAGTAGTCCCCGGACAGGGTTCTACGAGCAGTACTTC. This rearrangement joins TRBV19 to TRBJ2-7; TRBD1 matches 8 bases. The CDR3 loop spans 14 amino acids. After removal of 5 bases from V and 3 bases from J, the junction contained 6 bases not matched to a gene. Germline CDR1 reads LNHDA; CDR2 reads SQIVND (reference sequence).

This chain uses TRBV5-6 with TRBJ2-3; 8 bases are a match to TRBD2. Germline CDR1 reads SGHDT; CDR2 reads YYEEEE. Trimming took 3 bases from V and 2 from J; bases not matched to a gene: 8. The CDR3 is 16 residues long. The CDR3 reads CASSSGLVGATDTQYF. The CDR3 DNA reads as TGTGCCAGCAGCTCGGGACTAGTTGGGGCCACAGATACGCAGTATTTT.

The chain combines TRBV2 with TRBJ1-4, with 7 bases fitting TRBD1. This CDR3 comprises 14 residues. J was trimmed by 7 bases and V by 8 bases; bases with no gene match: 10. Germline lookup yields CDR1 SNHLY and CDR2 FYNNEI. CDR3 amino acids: CASCRQGSPEKLFF. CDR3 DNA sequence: TGTGCCAGCTGCAGACAGGGAAGTCCTGAAAAACTGTTTTTT.

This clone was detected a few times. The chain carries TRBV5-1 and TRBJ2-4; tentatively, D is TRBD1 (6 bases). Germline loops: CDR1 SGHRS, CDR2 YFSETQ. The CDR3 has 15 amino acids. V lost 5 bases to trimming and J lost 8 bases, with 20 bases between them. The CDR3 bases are TGCGCCAGCAGACATAGTACAGGGACGGCCGACATTCAGTACTTC. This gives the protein CASRHSTGTADIQYF.

The CDR3 spells CASSLGPRTAQETQYF. The CDR3 nucleotides read TGTGCCAGCAGCTTAGGCCCAAGGACAGCCCAAGAGACCCAGTACTTC. The chain recombines TRBV7-6 with TRBJ2-5, with D possibly TRBD1 on 6 matching bases. The germline CDR1 and CDR2 sequences are SGHVS and FNYEAQ. This CDR3 is built from 16 residues. V was clipped by 1 base and J by 1 base, with 13 bases between them.

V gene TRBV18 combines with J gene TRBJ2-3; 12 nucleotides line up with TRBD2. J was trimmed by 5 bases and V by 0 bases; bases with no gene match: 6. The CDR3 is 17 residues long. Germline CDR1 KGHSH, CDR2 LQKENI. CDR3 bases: TGTGCCAGCTCACCACCGATTACTAGCGGGAGGATAGATACGCAGTATTTT. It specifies CASSPPITSGRIDTQYF.

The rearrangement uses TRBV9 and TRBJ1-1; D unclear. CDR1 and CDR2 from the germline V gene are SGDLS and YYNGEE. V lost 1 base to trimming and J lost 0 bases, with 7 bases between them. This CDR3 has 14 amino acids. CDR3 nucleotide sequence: TGTGCCAGCAGCGTACAGCCCCTGAACACTGAAGCTTTCTTT. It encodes CASSVQPLNTEAFF.

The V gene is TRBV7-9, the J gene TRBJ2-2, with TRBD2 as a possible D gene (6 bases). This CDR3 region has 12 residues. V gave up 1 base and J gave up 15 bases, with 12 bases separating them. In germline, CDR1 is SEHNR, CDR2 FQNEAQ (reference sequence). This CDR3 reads CASSLEPGALFF. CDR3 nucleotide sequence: TGTGCCAGCAGCTTAGAGCCGGGAGCATTGTTTTTT.